A single sample is the source of the 14 T cell receptor beta chains below, sequenced in a study of cytomegalovirus exposure and HLA in healthy donors. PCR amplification relied on 60 Vbeta primers (plus 13 Jbeta primers). Generated by immunoSEQ multiplex PCR, the TCRdb table keeps only in-frame clones and is missing some. The profile shows around 170,000 clones, roughly 82% of them singletons. The material sequenced was PBMCs. These receptor sequences come from a woman in her fifties or sixties in good health and CMV-seropositive.

The chain joins TRBV25-1 to TRBJ2-1; D perhaps matches TRBD1 (7 bases). The CDR3 runs 15 residues. Trimming pared 2 bases from V and 4 bases from J, leaving 12 bases between. Germline V gene lookup returns CDR1 MGHDK and CDR2 SYGVNS. The CDR3 nucleotides read TGTGCCAGCAGTGAAGCGGGACAGAATTACAATGAGCAGTTCTTC. Its translation is CASSEAGQNYNEQFF. Full variable domain (missing parts from reference TRBV25-1 and TRBJ2-1): EADIYQTPRYLVIGTGKKITLECSQTMGHDKMYWYQQDPGMELHLIHYSYGVNSTEKGDLSSESTVSRIRTEHFPLTLESARPSHTSQYLCASSEAGQNYNEQFFGPGTRLTVL.

The J gene is TRBJ1-6, the V gene TRBV7-9; 10 bases agree with TRBD1. Germline values: CDR1 SEHNR, CDR2 FQNEAQ (reference sequence). There are 15 residues in the CDR3. The V gene end was trimmed by 3 bases and the J gene end by 10 bases; junction bases not matched to a gene: 6. CDR3 region: CASSFDRGRGSPLHF. The CDR3 nucleotides read TGTGCCAGCAGCTTCGACAGGGGGCGAGGATCACCCCTCCACTTT.

V and J are TRBV29-1 and TRBJ2-1; weak D call: TRBD2 (6 bases). CDR3 length equals 16 residues. Germline V gene sequence: CDR1 SQVTM, CDR2 ANQGSEA. Trimming stripped 6 bases from V and 4 bases from J, with 22 bases between. The CDR3 here is CSVTTGGVLAYNEQFF. The CDR3 DNA reads TGCAGCGTAACAACCGGAGGGGTGCTAGCTTACAATGAGCAGTTCTTC.

The chain has TRBV11-1 and TRBJ2-7; 11 nucleotides agree with TRBD2. The CDR3 has 16 amino acids. Trimming at V came to 5 bases and at J to 4 bases, leaving 10 bases not matched to a gene. Germline V gene lookup returns CDR1 SGHAT and CDR2 FQDESV (reference sequence). The CDR3 here is CASSAYLAGGSYEQYF. CDR3 bases: TGTGCCAGCAGCGCCTACCTAGCGGGGGGTAGTTACGAGCAGTACTTC.

This chain connects TRBV19 to TRBJ1-5; 7 bases are a match to TRBD1. V gave up 10 bases and J gave up 4 bases; unmatched junction bases: 16. Germline V lookup: CDR1 LNHDA, CDR2 SQIVND (reference sequence). The CDR3 length is 16 residues. The CDR3 is CATQGVAGALNQPQHF. CDR3 in DNA: TGTGCCACCCAGGGGGTAGCGGGGGCCTTAAATCAGCCCCAGCATTTT.

The gene calls are TRBV5-1 and TRBJ2-7; the match to TRBD1 covers 11 bases. Looked up from germline, CDR1 is SGHRS and CDR2 is YFSETQ. There are 14 residues in the CDR3. With 5 bases clipped from V and 3 bases from J, the junction kept 4 bases outside the gene matches. CDR3 region: CASSKGTGGYEQYF. CDR3 DNA sequence: TGCGCCAGCAGTAAAGGGACAGGGGGCTACGAGCAGTACTTC. The full variable domain, its missing parts supplied by reference TRBV5-1 and TRBJ2-7, is KAGVTQTPRYLIKTRGQQVTLSCSPISGHRSVSWYQQTPGQGLQFLFEYFSETQRNKGNFPGRFSGRQFSNSRSEMNVSTLELGDSALYLCASSKGTGGYEQYFGPGTRLTVT.

The V and J genes are TRBV18 and TRBJ2-7; 11 nucleotides align to TRBD2. CDR1 and CDR2 from the germline V gene are KGHSH and LQKENI. This CDR3 comprises 14 residues. The ends lost 5 bases at V and 6 bases at J; junction bases unmatched: 6. CDR3 sequence (DNA): TGTGCCAGCTCAGAGACTAGCGGGGCTCGCGAGCAGTACTTC. It specifies CASSETSGAREQYF.

This chain uses TRBV19 with TRBJ2-5; D uncertain. Germline V CDR1 and CDR2: LNHDA, SQIVND (reference sequence). Trimming left V 3 bases short and J 5 bases short, with 10 bases between. The CDR3 has 13 amino acids. As DNA, the CDR3 is TGTGCCAGTAGTATCAACGGTCCGGAGACCCAGTACTTC. Translation gives CASSINGPETQYF.

The V gene is TRBV4-2, the J gene TRBJ2-5; D is unresolved. This CDR3 spans 12 amino acids. Trimming pared 4 bases from V and 9 bases from J, leaving 12 bases between. The germline V gene has CDR1 LGHNA and CDR2 YNFKEQ. CDR3 DNA: TGTGCCAGCAGCCCAGGCTCGTGGGCCCAGTACTTC. Protein sequence: CASSPGSWAQYF.

This chain joins TRBV27 and TRBJ2-1; the D gene is possibly TRBD1 (6 bases). V lost 3 bases, J lost 3 bases, and 15 bases lay in between. CDR1 and CDR2 (germline): MNHEY, SMNVEV (reference sequence). This CDR3 has 16 amino acids. DNA of the CDR3: TGTGCCAGCAGTTTCCGTTGGGACAATGGCTACAATGAGCAGTTCTTC. This codes for CASSFRWDNGYNEQFF.

The chain combines TRBV10-1 with TRBJ2-7, with TRBD1 matching over 9 bases. The ends lost 4 bases at V and 6 bases at J; junction bases unmatched: 7. The CDR3 extends over 14 amino acids. Germline values: CDR1 WNHNN, CDR2 SYGVQD (reference sequence). The CDR3 loop is CASSAGTGSLEQYF. In nucleotides, the CDR3 is TGCGCCAGCAGTGCCGGGACAGGGAGTCTCGAGCAGTACTTC.

The V call is TRBV5-3, the J call TRBJ2-7; TRBD2 matches 8 bases. TRBV5-3 is placed among ORFs of uncertain function. The CDR3 consists of 16 residues. V shed 3 bases, J shed 2 bases, and the junction held 10 bases outside the gene matches. As DNA, the CDR3 is TGTGCCAGAAGCTCCTCACAAGCGGGGGTCACCTACGAGCAGTACTTC. Its protein product is CARSSSQAGVTYEQYF.

The chain links TRBV6-5 to TRBJ2-4; 15 bases are shared with TRBD2. Unmatched junction bases numbered 6, after V lost 6 bases and J lost 9 bases. Germline assignment: CDR1 MNHEY and CDR2 SVGAGI. The CDR3 spans 15 residues. The CDR3 DNA reads TGTGCCAGCAGGCCCGGGACTAGCGGGGGGTCCATTCAGTACTTC. This translates into CASRPGTSGGSIQYF.

The chain employs TRBV7-2 and TRBJ2-5; 7 bases are shared with TRBD1. The germline V gene encodes CDR1 SGHTA and CDR2 FQGNSA. With 5 bases clipped from V and 1 base from J, the junction kept 10 bases outside the gene matches. The CDR3 loop spans 16 amino acids. The DNA of the CDR3 is TGTGCCAGCAGCCGAGGGACAGATCCACCCCAAGAGACCCAGTACTTC. The encoded protein is CASSRGTDPPQETQYF.